This T cell receptor beta chain was sequenced in a study of shared clonotypes between healthy human individuals (dated by TCRdb to 2020 to 2021). Broadly, across the study: The cohort comprised a couple of women and a few men aged 18 to 49 years. Leukapheresis yielded between about 0.94 and 8.9 billion PBMCs per donor. For each donor, three plates each were used for CD4 naive and CD4 memory, two plates were used for CD8 naive, and one plate was used for CD8 memory. To estimate repertoire size and how much clonotypes are shared between individuals, the study performed deep sequencing of blood TCR repertoires from a few healthy adults. To increase sequencing depth and limit assay-specific biases, different laboratories used diverse techniques to prepare libraries and sequence TCR repertoires.

Study-wide findings and limitations: Pairwise subsampling led to the expectation that sequencing depth would affect the degree of clonotype sharing among donors. Higher generation probabilities were observed for clonotypes shared by all four sorted-subset donors than for non-shared clonotypes. When a handful of donors were compared, the shared fraction of clonotypes was around 5.1% for naive CD4, 3.5% to 4% for naive CD8, more than 2% for memory CD4, and 0.4% for memory CD8. Only blood was sampled, and tissue TCR repertoires likely differ from those in blood. The genetic and exposure-history diversity represented was limited by the small number of donors. Even with the large sequencing depth, rarefaction of the sorted-subset datasets indicated that sequencing was incomplete. Naive subsets generally had larger estimated clonotype richness than memory subsets did.

The donors were healthy, HIV-negative adults with no recently reported acute infections or vaccinations. Every donor was a Caucasian adult living in Nashville, Tennessee, USA. CD4+ T cells were enriched by magnetic negative selection; naive cells were then positively selected on CD45RA, and the negative fraction formed the memory subset. Blood was collected by leukapheresis, and PBMCs were isolated by Ficoll-Histopaque density gradient centrifugation and then cryopreserved in liquid nitrogen vapor phase. Analytical flow cytometry was used to check the purity and quantity of each magnetically sorted T cell population. Each sorted fraction had its genomic DNA isolated and then quantified by UV absorbance on a Nanodrop 2000c. The CDR3 sequence holds 14 residues, the cysteine and phenylalanine included. Solely the CDR3 DNA is kept, with 42 bases framed from the first base. The germline V gene (reference sequence) gives CDR1 as LNHDA and CDR2 as SQIVND. V is shortened by 5 bases, J by 3 bases, and the region joining them spans 10 bases.

TCR CDR3 regions were amplified from genomic DNA by multiplex PCR using the deep immunoSEQ assay. Genomic DNA extracted from each cell subset was distributed evenly over all wells of several immunoSEQ 96-well plates, and each plate served as one replicate. For sorted subsets, each replicate PCR was loaded with about 0.2 ug genomic DNA, equivalent to 30,000 to 35,000 T cell genomes. The purified libraries were quantified using a Qubit 3.0 fluorometer, sized with a Bioanalyzer 2100, and then quantified again using the KAPA Library Quantification kit. Every immunoSEQ 96-well plate was sequenced on a dedicated single-read 150-cycle Illumina NextSeq 550 flow cell. As for the authors' bioinformatics: Because the immunoSEQ output held only junctional sequences and lacked quality scores, the filtering could not match the filtering applied to full-length reads. Sequences were annotated with PyIR, a Python wrapper for IgBLAST v1.9, and V/J genes and CDR3 were assigned using IMGT germline references. Reads with weak V/J assignments (E-value above 1e-6), missing CDR3, stop codons, out-of-frame junctions, or ambiguous translated residues were removed. V3J clonotypes were defined as sequences sharing an identical inferred V gene, J gene, and CDR3 amino acid sequence. Percentage overlap between repertoires was calculated by dividing the number of shared unique clonotypes by the size of the smaller repertoire. Repertoire richness was assessed with RTK rarefaction, the Chao1 estimator, and Recon v2.1 estimates of unobserved clonotypes. Generation probabilities for all TCRbeta clonotypes obtained by the gDNA method from a handful of donors were computed using OLGA. Drawn from immuneACCESS, this table holds only the in-frame rearrangements with V and J called that TCRdb kept. Clones are partly lost; checked studies trace under half to an unresolved V gene and leave the rest unexplained. V and J calls and clone size are those listed in that table; D and trimming were worked out from the DNA. This sample holds approximately 2.4 million clones; around 95% were observed only once. The ten largest clones add up to roughly 0.13% of the sample.

For this clone: Which antigen it targets is not known. Base qualities are not provided; no much larger clone lies one nucleotide away.

This sequence originates from a man aged 18 to 35 in good health. The sequence joins TRBV19 to TRBJ1-4, with no D gene named confidently. Sequencing was done on a sample of naive CD4+ T cells sorted from blood. According to the study, the label for this sample's cell subset or site signals: CD45RA+ positively selected. In nucleotides, the sequence is TGTGCCAGTAGTTGGCGTCAGTCTAATGAAAAACTGTTTTTT. This yields the protein CASSWRQSNEKLFF.